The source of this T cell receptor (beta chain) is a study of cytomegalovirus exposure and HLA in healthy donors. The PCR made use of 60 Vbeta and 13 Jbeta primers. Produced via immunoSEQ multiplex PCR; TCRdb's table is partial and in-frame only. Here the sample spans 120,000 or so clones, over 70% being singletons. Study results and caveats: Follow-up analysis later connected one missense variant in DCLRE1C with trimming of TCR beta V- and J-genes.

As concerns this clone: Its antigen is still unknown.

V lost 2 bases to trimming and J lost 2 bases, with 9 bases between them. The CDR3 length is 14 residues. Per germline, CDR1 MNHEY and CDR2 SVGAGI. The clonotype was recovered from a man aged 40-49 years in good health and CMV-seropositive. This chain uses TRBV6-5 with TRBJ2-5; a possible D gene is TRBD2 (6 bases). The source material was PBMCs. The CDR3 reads CASSYGGGQETQYF. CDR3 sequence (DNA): TGTGCCAGCAGTTACGGCGGAGGGCAAGAGACCCAGTACTTC.